A selection of T cell receptor beta chains follows, all from one sample in a study of beta chain features in type 1 diabetes. Assay used: immunoSEQ multiplex PCR; TCRdb lists only in-frame clones, some missing. This repertoire shows hundreds of thousands of clones, around 28% found once; its top ten account for 0.05% to 0.07%. Sequenced: naive CD4+ T cells from blood. Receptors originate from a man between 18 and 35 years old in good health. CDR3s include the opening cysteine and the closing phenylalanine or tryptophan. The D gene is left open where the match is weak. Clone size appears in some rows only: once, few, many, or a class for an expanded clone.

D	size	J	V	DNA	CDR3
TRBD2	-	TRBJ2-3	TRBV10-3	TGTGCCATCAGCGCAGGACTAGCGAGTAGCACAGATACGCAGTATTTT	CAISAGLASSTDTQYF
-	-	TRBJ2-3	TRBV10-3	TGTGCCATCAGTGGAGGGCCGGGCACAGATACGCAGTATTTT	CAISGGPGTDTQYF
TRBD1	few	TRBJ1-2	TRBV25-1	TGTGCCAGCAGTGGGGACAGGGGAGTCTATGGCTACACCTTC	CASSGDRGVYGYTF
TRBD2	few	TRBJ2-7	TRBV30	TGTGCCTTATGGGACTACACCTACGAGCAGTACTTC	CALWDYTYEQYF
-	-	TRBJ2-1	TRBV2	TGTGCCAGCAGCGTGGTGGGGCATGAGCAGTTCTTC	CASSVVGHEQFF
-	-	TRBJ1-1	TRBV10-3	TGTGCCATCAGTGAACCTCCCAGGAGCACTGAAGCTTTCTTT	CAISEPPRSTEAFF
-	-	TRBJ2-3	TRBV28	TGTGCCAGCAGTTTAATATCCGGGCCGCAGTATTTT	CASSLISGPQYF
-	-	TRBJ1-3	TRBV30	TGTGCCTGGTATAGAGACATTGGAAACACCATATATTTT	CAWYRDIGNTIYF
-	-	TRBJ1-2	TRBV30	TGTGCCTGGAGGCTCCCACAGGGATTTGGCTACACCTTC	CAWRLPQGFGYTF
-	-	TRBJ2-5	TRBV7-8	TGTGCCAGCAGCTTATTGACACGGCAAGAGACCCAGTACTTC	CASSLLTRQETQYF
TRBD2	-	TRBJ2-3	TRBV10-3	TGTGCCATCAGTGTCAATCCGGGACTAGCGGGATACACAGATACGCAGTATTTT	CAISVNPGLAGYTDTQYF
-	-	TRBJ2-3	TRBV2	TGTGCCAGCAGTGTCCGAGGAGGCACAGATACGCAGTATTTT	CASSVRGGTDTQYF
TRBD2	-	TRBJ2-1	TRBV20-1	TGCAGTGCCAGGACTAGCTACGAGCAGTTCTTC	CSARTSYEQFF
-	-	TRBJ2-7	TRBV30	TGTGCCTGGAACGGGGCCCCCTACGAGCAGTACTTC	CAWNGAPYEQYF
-	-	TRBJ1-2	TRBV29-1	TGCAGCGTCGGAAGCGACAGCTTTAACTATGGCTACACCTTC	CSVGSDSFNYGYTF
-	few	TRBJ2-7	TRBV4-3	TGCGCCAGCAGCCCCGGACGGCGTTACGAGCAGTACTTC	CASSPGRRYEQYF
-	few	TRBJ2-3	TRBV14	TGTGCCAGCAGCCAAGCCCAGCTCACAGATACGCAGTATTTT	CASSQAQLTDTQYF
-	-	TRBJ2-5	TRBV29-1	TGCAGCGTTGGCCGGACAGTTCAAGAGACCCAGTACTTC	CSVGRTVQETQYF
TRBD2	-	TRBJ2-7	TRBV2	TGTGCCAGCAGTGAAACCCTGGCGGGAGGGACCTACGAGCAGTACTTC	CASSETLAGGTYEQYF
-	few	TRBJ2-4	TRBV28	TGTGCCAGCTCAACAGGGTTGGGGGCCAAAAACATTCAGTACTTC	CASSTGLGAKNIQYF
TRBD1	-	TRBJ2-3	TRBV5-4	TGTGCCAGCAGCTTGGACCAGGGGGCAGATACGCAGTATTTT	CASSLDQGADTQYF
-	-	TRBJ2-5	TRBV30	TGTGCCTGGACAGGCCAAGGGACCCAGTACTTC	CAWTGQGTQYF
-	-	TRBJ2-1	TRBV16	TGTGCCAGCAGCCGCCCCAGGCGGGACCCCCGCAATGAGCAGTTCTTC	CASSRPRRDPRNEQFF
-	-	TRBJ2-5	TRBV18	TGTGCCAGCTCACCACTAGCGGATCAAGAGACCCAGTACTTC	CASSPLADQETQYF
TRBD1	-	TRBJ1-4	TRBV29-1	TGCAGCCCCTCTGTGGTTCCCCCCCTTGGGACAGAGGGTGAAAAACTGTTTTTT	CSPSVVPPLGTEGEKLFF
TRBD1	-	TRBJ2-5	TRBV2	TGTGCCAGCATGGGGACAGACCAAGAGACCCAGTACTTC	CASMGTDQETQYF
-	few	TRBJ1-4	TRBV4-2	TGTGCCAGCAGCCCCGGACTGAAACTGTTTTTT	CASSPGLKLFF
-	few	TRBJ2-3	TRBV30	TGTGCCTGGGAGAAGAGAAGGACCTTCACAGATACGCAGTATTTT	CAWEKRRTFTDTQYF
-	-	TRBJ1-1	TRBV7-9	TGTGCCAGCAGCTTCGGTGAAGCTTTCTTT	CASSFGEAFF
TRBD2	-	TRBJ2-5	TRBV25-1	TGTGCCAGCAGTGAATACAGCCTAGCGGGCGGGCTAGAGACCCAGTACTTC	CASSEYSLAGGLETQYF
TRBD2	-	TRBJ2-3	TRBV29-1	TGCAGCGTCCAGACTAGCACCGATACGCAGTATTTT	CSVQTSTDTQYF
TRBD1	few	TRBJ2-5	TRBV5-1	TGCGCCAGCGAGAGGGGGCTAGGAGAGACCCAGTACTTC	CASERGLGETQYF
TRBD2	-	TRBJ2-3	TRBV14	TGTGCCAGCAGCCAAGGCCGGCTAGCGGGAGGAATGTTCGATACGCAGTATTTT	CASSQGRLAGGMFDTQYF
-	few	TRBJ2-3	TRBV7-2	TGTGCCAGCAGCTTAGCGACAGGCAACACAGATACGCAGTATTTT	CASSLATGNTDTQYF
TRBD1	few	TRBJ1-1	TRBV5-4	TGTGCCAGCAGCACAAGACAGGGGGACACTGAAGCTTTCTTT	CASSTRQGDTEAFF
-	-	TRBJ1-1	TRBV29-1	TGCAGCGTTACCAGTCAATTAATGAACACTGAAGCTTTCTTT	CSVTSQLMNTEAFF
TRBD1	-	TRBJ1-1	TRBV29-1	TGCAGCGTTGACAGGGGGCAACTTCTGGGGAACACTGAAGCTTTCTTT	CSVDRGQLLGNTEAFF
-	few	TRBJ2-1	TRBV19	TGTGCCAGTAAGAGTGGCTACAATGAGCAGTTCTTC	CASKSGYNEQFF
-	-	TRBJ2-1	TRBV5-1	TGCGCCAGCAGCATCACAGTACCAAGTTACAATGAGCAGTTCTTC	CASSITVPSYNEQFF
-	-	TRBJ1-1	TRBV9	TGTGCCAGCAGCGTAGATCCAGGGGCAACTGAAGCTTTCTTT	CASSVDPGATEAFF
-	-	TRBJ1-3	TRBV30	TGTGCCTGGAGTGCGACACTAAGAATCTCTGGAAACACCATATATTTT	CAWSATLRISGNTIYF
-	few	TRBJ2-5	TRBV30	TGTGCCTGCTGCCGTCTATATCTGGAGACCCAGTACTTC	CACCRLYLETQYF